The next 24 T cell receptor beta chains were all read from a single sample in a study of shared clonotypes between healthy human individuals. The table came from immunoSEQ multiplex PCR; TCRdb's copy has only in-frame clones and leaves some out. The table includes over 2,000,000 clones, approximately 92% detected once. Positive CCR7 selection of CD45RO-negative cells yielded the naive CD8 cells, and terminally differentiated effector memory CD45RA+ cells were excluded. The sequenced material came from naive CD8+ T cells from PBMCs. The receptors come from a man between 18 and 35 years old in good health. Some clones in this sample may be carry-over from other donors' samples.

V gene TRBV5-5 combines with J gene TRBJ1-5; 7 positions agree with TRBD1. This CDR3 is built from 16 residues. Germline V gives CDR1 SGHKS, CDR2 YYEKEE (reference sequence). Trimming removed 4 bases from V and 0 bases from J; junction bases left unmatched: 7. This CDR3 reads CASSRDSTYSNQPQHF. Here the CDR3 DNA reads TGTGCCAGCAGCCGGGACAGCACATATAGCAATCAGCCCCAGCATTTT.

This rearrangement joins TRBV27 to TRBJ2-2; D ambiguous. V lost 8 bases to trimming and J lost 2 bases, with 6 bases between them. The germline V gene has CDR1 MNHEY and CDR2 SMNVEV (reference sequence). The CDR3 length is 12 residues. CDR3 amino acids: CASLENTGELFF. The CDR3 coding sequence is TGTGCCAGCCTAGAAAACACCGGGGAGCTGTTTTTT.

This clone occurred a few times. Additional DNA sequences in this sample encode the identical CDR3. This chain links TRBV9 with TRBJ1-1, with TRBD1 matching over 8 bases. The CDR3 totals 13 residues. After removal of 4 bases from V and 5 bases from J, the junction contained 4 bases not matched to a gene. CDR1 and CDR2 (germline): SGDLS, YYNGEE. The CDR3 coding sequence is TGTGCCAGCAGCCTAGGACAGGGTACTGAAGCTTTCTTT. This encodes CASSLGQGTEAFF.

The V and J genes are TRBV7-7 and TRBJ2-5; 9 nucleotides agree with TRBD2. Germline V gene lookup returns CDR1 SSHAT and CDR2 FNYEAQ (reference sequence). Trimming cost V 5 bases and J 5 bases; bases outside gene matches: 12. The CDR3 has 16 residues. CDR3 nucleotide sequence: TGTGCCAGCAGCCCACGTCCTAGCGGGATTGCGGAGACCCAGTACTTC. This sequence encodes CASSPRPSGIAETQYF.

The chain carries TRBV4-3 and TRBJ1-5, with unresolved D. There are 13 residues in the CDR3. Trimming took 0 bases from V and 6 from J, leaving 6 bases between them. Per germline, CDR1 LGHNA and CDR2 YSLEER. CDR3 protein: CASSQERAQPQHF. CDR3 nucleotide sequence: TGCGCCAGCAGCCAAGAAAGGGCTCAGCCCCAGCATTTT.

The CDR3 DNA sequence: TGTGCCAGCAGCACCGGACTAGCGGGCTATATTCTAGATACGCAGTATTTT. Translating gives CASSTGLAGYILDTQYF. The chain recombines TRBV5-4 with TRBJ2-3, with 11 positions matching TRBD2. This CDR3 comprises 17 residues. Germline V gives CDR1 SGHNT, CDR2 YYREEE (reference sequence). J lost 5 bases, V lost 4 bases, and 12 bases had no gene match.

The chain combines TRBV4-1 with TRBJ2-1; 15 positions agree with TRBD2. The germline V gene has CDR1 MGHRA and CDR2 YSYEKL. V lost 2 bases to trimming and J lost 10 bases; unmatched junction nucleotides: 6. The length of the CDR3 is 16 residues. DNA for the CDR3: TGCGCCAGCAGCCAAACCCCGGGACTAGCGGGAGGCGAGCAGTTCTTC. This codes for CASSQTPGLAGGEQFF.

As concerns this clone: At the DNA level, this CDR3 is encoded by other sequences in the same sample as well. V usage is TRBV25-1 and J usage is TRBJ2-3; D unclear. The germline CDR1 and CDR2 sequences are MGHDK and SYGVNS. The CDR3 covers 14 residues. V lost 0 bases, J lost 2 bases, and 6 bases lay in between. This CDR3 is CASSEYRPTDTQYF. The CDR3 DNA reads as TGTGCCAGCAGTGAATATAGGCCCACAGATACGCAGTATTTT.

The rearrangement links TRBV28 to TRBJ1-5, with D maybe TRBD1 (5 bases). V lost 8 bases to trimming and J lost 6 bases, with 14 bases between them. CDR3 length equals 13 residues. Germline lookup yields CDR1 MDHEN and CDR2 SYDVKM. CDR3 DNA sequence: TGTGCCAGCGGCTCATGGGGGGGTCAGCCCCAGCATTTT. Encoded protein: CASGSWGGQPQHF.

The rearrangement uses TRBV28 and TRBJ1-1; possible D gene TRBD1, 5 bases. The CDR3 covers 14 residues. V was trimmed by 4 bases and J by 4 bases, leaving 13 bases between them. From germline, CDR1 is MDHEN and CDR2 SYDVKM. The CDR3 sequence: CASSSLWGSTEAFF. The CDR3 nucleotides read TGTGCCAGCAGTTCCCTTTGGGGGTCCACTGAAGCTTTCTTT.

This chain connects TRBV4-1 to TRBJ1-5; maybe TRBD1 (5 bases). This CDR3 has 16 residues. The V and J ends lost 0 bases and 5 bases respectively, with 14 bases between them. Germline V gene sequence: CDR1 MGHRA, CDR2 YSYEKL. The DNA for the CDR3 is TGCGCCAGCAGCCAAGATAGAAGGGGCCCCGATCAGCCCCAGCATTTT. It is translated as CASSQDRRGPDQPQHF.

This chain connects TRBV18 to TRBJ1-2, with TRBD1 as a possible D gene (5 bases). V was cut by 2 bases and J by 3 bases, with 13 bases left in between. The CDR3 sequence is 15 residues long. Germline V gene sequence: CDR1 KGHSH, CDR2 LQKENI. CDR3 nucleotides: TGTGCCAGCTCACCAAGTGGGGGTTCACACTATGGCTACACCTTC. It translates to CASSPSGGSHYGYTF.

The chain uses TRBV9 and TRBJ1-2; TRBD1 is a possible D gene (6 bases). The CDR3 runs to 16 residues. V lost 0 bases and J 2 bases, leaving 14 bases between the germline ends. The germline V gene encodes CDR1 SGDLS and CDR2 YYNGEE. The CDR3 protein is CASSVGDILSNYGYTF. CDR3 in DNA: TGTGCCAGCAGCGTAGGGGACATACTTTCCAACTATGGCTACACCTTC. Drawing the rest from reference TRBV9 and TRBJ1-2, the complete variable domain is DSGVTQTPKHLITATGQRVTLRCSPRSGDLSVYWYQQSLDQGLQFLIQYYNGEERAKGNILERFSAQQFPDLHSELNLSSLELGDSALYFCASSVGDILSNYGYTFGSGTRLTVV.

This clone was detected only once. The chain joins TRBV7-9 to TRBJ2-7; 9 nucleotides line up with TRBD2. The CDR3 contains 19 residues. CDR1 and CDR2 from the germline V gene are SEHNR and FQNEAQ (reference sequence). Unmatched junction bases numbered 17, after V lost 5 bases and J lost 0 bases. This chain's CDR3 is CASSPPLGASGVSSYEQYF. CDR3 DNA sequence: TGTGCCAGCAGCCCCCCCCTGGGGGCTAGCGGGGTTAGCTCCTACGAGCAGTACTTC.

The genes are TRBV4-1 and TRBJ2-4; tentative D call: TRBD2 (5 bases). CDR3 length equals 15 residues. V was shortened by 3 bases and J by 3 bases, with 12 bases between the two germline ends. Germline CDR1 is MGHRA and CDR2 is YSYEKL. The DNA for the CDR3 is TGCGCCAGCAGCCAGGCGACGGGATTCAAAAACATTCAGTACTTC. Protein product: CASSQATGFKNIQYF.

The CDR3 bases are TGTGCCAGCAGCTTCCCGATAGGGGAGCTGTTTTTT. Protein product: CASSFPIGELFF. The chain combines TRBV7-9 with TRBJ2-2; no clear D gene. The germline gives CDR1 SEHNR, CDR2 FQNEAQ (reference sequence). The CDR3 spans 12 residues. Trimming took off 3 bases at V and 8 bases at J, with 7 bases between the two ends.

The V gene is TRBV29-1, the J gene TRBJ1-5, with TRBD1 matching over 7 bases. The CDR3 loop spans 12 amino acids. The germline V gene has CDR1 SQVTM and CDR2 ANQGSEA. V was pared by 6 bases and J by 9 bases, with 8 bases of the junction left unmatched. The CDR3 loop reads CSVTTGRGPQHF. Written as DNA, the CDR3 is TGCAGCGTCACGACAGGGAGAGGGCCCCAGCATTTT. The entire variable domain, with the rest obtained from reference TRBV29-1 and TRBJ1-5, is as follows: SAVISQKPSRDICQRGTSLTIQCQVDSQVTMMFWYRQQPGQSLTLIATANQGSEATYESGFVIDKFPISRPNLTFSTLTVSNMSPEDSSIYLCSVTTGRGPQHFGDGTRLSIL.

The chain couples TRBV27 to TRBJ2-1; TRBD2 aligns across 13 bases. Germline V gene lookup returns CDR1 MNHEY and CDR2 SMNVEV (reference sequence). The CDR3 extends over 18 amino acids. V was clipped by 4 bases and J by 3 bases; unmatched bases: 9. The CDR3 bases are TGTGCCAGCAGTTACCTCGGACTAGCGGGAGTAGACTACAATGAGCAGTTCTTC. Translating gives CASSYLGLAGVDYNEQFF.

V usage is TRBV2 and J usage is TRBJ1-5; D unresolved. CDR1 is SNHLY, CDR2 FYNNEI, per germline. V was shortened by 6 bases and J by 6 bases, with 18 bases between the two germline ends. There are 15 residues in the CDR3. The CDR3 DNA is TGTGCCAGCAGCGCTTACAAAGGGCTTAGTCAGCCCCAGCATTTT. Protein: CASSAYKGLSQPQHF.

This clone has more than one count but fewer than ten. The chain joins TRBV9 to TRBJ1-1; 7 bases line up with TRBD1. There are 13 residues in the CDR3. Germline V gives CDR1 SGDLS, CDR2 YYNGEE. Unmatched junction bases numbered 4, after V lost 4 bases and J lost 4 bases. The CDR3 nucleotides are TGTGCCAGCAGCTACTCAGGGGGCACTGAAGCTTTCTTT. Its protein product is CASSYSGGTEAFF.

The V and J genes are TRBV27 and TRBJ2-5; 8 positions agree with TRBD2. The tail of the sequence fits TRBJ2-7 better, so the J call may be wrong. The germline gives CDR1 MNHEY, CDR2 SMNVEV (reference sequence). There are 14 residues in the CDR3. CDR3 coding DNA: TGTGCCAGCAGGGACCGGGAGGGGAGGGCCGAGCAGTACTTC. It specifies CASRDREGRAEQYF.

The rearrangement links TRBV19 to TRBJ2-2, with 8 bases that match TRBD2. The CDR3 is made up of 15 amino acids. The germline V gene encodes CDR1 LNHDA and CDR2 SQIVND (reference sequence). V dropped 9 bases and J dropped 5; count of bases not matched to a gene: 11. This CDR3 is CASSAGVGRTGELFF. CDR3 nucleotide sequence: TGTGCCAGCTCAGCGGGAGTAGGTAGAACCGGGGAGCTGTTTTTT.

The chain joins TRBV2 to TRBJ2-7; 7 bases align to TRBD2. Germline V lookup: CDR1 SNHLY, CDR2 FYNNEI. This CDR3 has 13 amino acids. Trimming took 4 bases from V and 5 from J; bases not matched to a gene: 5. CDR3 in DNA: TGTGCCAGCAGTGGAGGGAGGGCCGACGAGCAGTACTTC. This codes for CASSGGRADEQYF.

This clone has just one count. V gene TRBV15 combines with J gene TRBJ2-7, with D perhaps matching TRBD1 (6 bases). Per the germline V gene, CDR1 is LNHNV and CDR2 is YYDKDF (reference sequence). Trimming removed 3 bases at V and 9 bases at J, with 15 bases between. The CDR3 length is 13 residues. CDR3 bases: TGTGCCACCAGCAGTATGTCAGGGGATTTGCAGTACTTC. It codes for CATSSMSGDLQYF.